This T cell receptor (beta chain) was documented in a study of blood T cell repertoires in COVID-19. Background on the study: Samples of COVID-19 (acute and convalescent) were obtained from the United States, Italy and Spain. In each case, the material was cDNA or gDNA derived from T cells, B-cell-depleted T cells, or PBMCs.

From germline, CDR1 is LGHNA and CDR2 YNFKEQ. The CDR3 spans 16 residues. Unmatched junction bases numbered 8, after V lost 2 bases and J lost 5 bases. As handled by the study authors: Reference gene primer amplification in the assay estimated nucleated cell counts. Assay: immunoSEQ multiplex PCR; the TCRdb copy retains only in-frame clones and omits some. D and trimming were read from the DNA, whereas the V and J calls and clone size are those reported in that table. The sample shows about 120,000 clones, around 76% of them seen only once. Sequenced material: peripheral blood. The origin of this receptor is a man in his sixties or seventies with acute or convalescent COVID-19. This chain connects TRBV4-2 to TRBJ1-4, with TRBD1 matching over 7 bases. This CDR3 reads CASSQSPTGRNEKLFF. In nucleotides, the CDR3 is TGTGCCAGCAGCCAATCCCCGACAGGGAGAAATGAAAAACTGTTTTTT.